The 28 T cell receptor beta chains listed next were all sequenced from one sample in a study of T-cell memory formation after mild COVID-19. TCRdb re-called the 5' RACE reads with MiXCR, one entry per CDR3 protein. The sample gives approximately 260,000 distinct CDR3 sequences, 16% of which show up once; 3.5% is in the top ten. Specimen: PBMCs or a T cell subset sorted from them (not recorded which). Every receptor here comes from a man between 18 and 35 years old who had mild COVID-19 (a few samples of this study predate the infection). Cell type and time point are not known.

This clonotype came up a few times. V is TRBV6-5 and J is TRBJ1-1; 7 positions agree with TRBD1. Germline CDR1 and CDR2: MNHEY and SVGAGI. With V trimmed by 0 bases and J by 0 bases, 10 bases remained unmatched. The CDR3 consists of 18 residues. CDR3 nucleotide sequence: TGTGCCAGCAGTTACTCGATTCTGAAAGGGGGCTTGAACACTGAAGCTTTCTTT. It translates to CASSYSILKGGLNTEAFF.

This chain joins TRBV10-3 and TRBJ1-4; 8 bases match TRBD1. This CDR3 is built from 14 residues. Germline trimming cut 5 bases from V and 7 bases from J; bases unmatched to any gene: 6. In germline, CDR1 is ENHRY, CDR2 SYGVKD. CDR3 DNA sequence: TGTGCCATCAGTCGAGGACAGGGAGGTGAAAAACTGTTTTTT. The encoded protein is CAISRGQGGEKLFF.

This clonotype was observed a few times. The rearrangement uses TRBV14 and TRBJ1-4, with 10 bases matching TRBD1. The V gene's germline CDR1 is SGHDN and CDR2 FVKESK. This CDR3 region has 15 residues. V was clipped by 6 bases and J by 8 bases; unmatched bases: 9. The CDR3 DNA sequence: TGTGCCAGCAGTTTTGACAGGGGGCGACGAGAAAAACTGTTTTTT. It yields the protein CASSFDRGRREKLFF.

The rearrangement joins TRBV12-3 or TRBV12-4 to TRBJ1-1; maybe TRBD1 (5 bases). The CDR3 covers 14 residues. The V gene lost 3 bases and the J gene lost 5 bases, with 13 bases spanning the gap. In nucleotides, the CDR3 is TGTGCCAGCAGTTTTTCGGGGCAAGGGACTGAAGCTTTCTTT. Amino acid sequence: CASSFSGQGTEAFF.

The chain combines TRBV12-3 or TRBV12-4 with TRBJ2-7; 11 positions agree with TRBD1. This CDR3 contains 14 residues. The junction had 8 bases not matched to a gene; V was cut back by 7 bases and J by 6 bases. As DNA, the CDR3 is TGTGCCAGCACCCCGGGACAGGGGGTCGGCGAGCAGTACTTC. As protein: CASTPGQGVGEQYF.

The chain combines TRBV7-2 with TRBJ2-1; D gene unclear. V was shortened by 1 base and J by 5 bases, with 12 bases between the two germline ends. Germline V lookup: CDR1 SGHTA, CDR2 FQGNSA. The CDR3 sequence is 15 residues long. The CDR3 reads CASSLGLGVDNEQFF. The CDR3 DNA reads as TGTGCCAGCAGCTTAGGGCTAGGAGTAGACAATGAGCAGTTCTTC.

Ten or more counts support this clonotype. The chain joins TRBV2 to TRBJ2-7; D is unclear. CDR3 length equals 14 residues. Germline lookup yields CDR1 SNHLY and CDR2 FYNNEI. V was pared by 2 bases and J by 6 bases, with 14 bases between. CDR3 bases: TGTGCCAGCAGTGAACGTAGGGCTGGTCCCGAGCAGTACTTC. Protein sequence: CASSERRAGPEQYF.

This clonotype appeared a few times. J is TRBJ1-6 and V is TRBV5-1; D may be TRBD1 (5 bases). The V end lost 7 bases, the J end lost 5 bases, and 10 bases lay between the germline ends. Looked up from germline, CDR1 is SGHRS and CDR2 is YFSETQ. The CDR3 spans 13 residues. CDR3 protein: CASQDSDNSPLHF. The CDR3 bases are TGCGCCAGCCAAGACAGTGATAATTCACCCCTCCACTTT. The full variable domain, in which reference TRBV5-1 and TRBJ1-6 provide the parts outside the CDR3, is KAGVTQTPRYLIKTRGQQVTLSCSPISGHRSVSWYQQTPGQGLQFLFEYFSETQRNKGNFPGRFSGRQFSNSRSEMNVSTLELGDSALYLCASQDSDNSPLHFGNGTRLTVT.

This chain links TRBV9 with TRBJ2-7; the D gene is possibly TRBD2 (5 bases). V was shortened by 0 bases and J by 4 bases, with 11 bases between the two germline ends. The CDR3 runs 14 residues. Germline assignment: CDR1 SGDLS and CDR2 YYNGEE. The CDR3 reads CASSVGGYEYEQYF. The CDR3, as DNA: TGTGCCAGCAGCGTAGGAGGGTACGAGTACGAGCAGTACTTC.

The CDR3 reads CASSFESPAFF. The CDR3 region has the DNA TGTGCCAGCAGTTTCGAGTCGCCTGCTTTCTTT. This sequence joins TRBV12-3 or TRBV12-4 and TRBJ1-1; D unresolved. The ends were cut back, 3 bases at V and 11 bases at J, with 10 bases in the middle. This CDR3 region has 11 residues.

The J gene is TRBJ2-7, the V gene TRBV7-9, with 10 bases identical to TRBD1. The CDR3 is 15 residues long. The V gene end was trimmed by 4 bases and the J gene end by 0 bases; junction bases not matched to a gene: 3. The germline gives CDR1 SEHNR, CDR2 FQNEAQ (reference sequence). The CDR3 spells CASSSGTGVSYEQYF. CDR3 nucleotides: TGTGCCAGCAGCTCCGGGACAGGGGTCTCCTACGAGCAGTACTTC.

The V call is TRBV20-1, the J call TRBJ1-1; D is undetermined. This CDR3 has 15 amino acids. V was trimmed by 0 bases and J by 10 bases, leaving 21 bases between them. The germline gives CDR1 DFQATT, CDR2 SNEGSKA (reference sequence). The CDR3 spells CSAREPRAAWSGAFF. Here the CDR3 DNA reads TGCAGTGCTAGAGAGCCCCGGGCAGCCTGGTCCGGAGCTTTCTTT.

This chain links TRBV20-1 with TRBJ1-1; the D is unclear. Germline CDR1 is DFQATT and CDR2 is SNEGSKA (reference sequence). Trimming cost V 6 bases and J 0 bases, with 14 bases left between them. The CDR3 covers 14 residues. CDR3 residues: CSASGGLMNTEAFF. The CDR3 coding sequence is TGCAGTGCCTCAGGTGGTTTAATGAACACTGAAGCTTTCTTT.

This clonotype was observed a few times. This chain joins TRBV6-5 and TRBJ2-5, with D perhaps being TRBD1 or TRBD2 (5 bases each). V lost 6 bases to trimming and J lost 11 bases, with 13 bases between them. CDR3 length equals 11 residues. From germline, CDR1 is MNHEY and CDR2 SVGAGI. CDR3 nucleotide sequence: TGTGCCAGCAGGGAAGAAGGGGAGCAGTACTTC. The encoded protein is CASREEGEQYF.

CDR3 sequence (DNA): TGCGCCAGCAGCTTGGCGGAGACCCACGTGTACAATGAGCAGTTCTTC. Encoded protein: CASSLAETHVYNEQFF. The V call is TRBV5-1, the J call TRBJ2-1; no definite D call. This CDR3 has 16 amino acids. Trimming took off 0 bases at V and 4 bases at J, with 14 bases between the two ends. CDR1 and CDR2 (germline): SGHRS, YFSETQ.

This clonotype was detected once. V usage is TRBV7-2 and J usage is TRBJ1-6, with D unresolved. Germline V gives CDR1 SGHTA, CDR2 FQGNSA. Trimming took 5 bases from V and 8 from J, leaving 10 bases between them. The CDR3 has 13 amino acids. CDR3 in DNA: TGTGCCAGCAGCCGCACGGGAGATTCACCCCTCCACTTT. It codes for CASSRTGDSPLHF.

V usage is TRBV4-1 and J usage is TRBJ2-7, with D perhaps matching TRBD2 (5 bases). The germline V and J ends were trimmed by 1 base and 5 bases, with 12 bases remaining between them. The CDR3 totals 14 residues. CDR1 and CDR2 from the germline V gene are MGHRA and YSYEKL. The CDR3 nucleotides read TGCGCCAGCAGCCAAGTTGGACCGCGGGACGAGCAGTACTTC. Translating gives CASSQVGPRDEQYF.

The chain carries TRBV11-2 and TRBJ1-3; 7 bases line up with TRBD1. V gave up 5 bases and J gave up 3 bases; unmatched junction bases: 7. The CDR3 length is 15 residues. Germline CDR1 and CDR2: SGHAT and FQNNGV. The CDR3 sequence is CASSPRGISGNTIYF. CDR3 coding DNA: TGTGCCAGCAGCCCCAGGGGGATTAGTGGAAACACCATATATTTT.

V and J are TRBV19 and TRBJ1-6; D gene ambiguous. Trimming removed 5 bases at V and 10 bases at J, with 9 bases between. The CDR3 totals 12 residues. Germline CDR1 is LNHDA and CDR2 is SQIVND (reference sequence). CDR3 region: CASSLLRSPLHF. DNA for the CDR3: TGTGCCAGTAGTCTCCTTCGCTCACCCCTCCACTTT.

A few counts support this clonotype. CDR3 loop: CASKGHWVDGYTF. The CDR3 region has the DNA TGTGCCAGCAAGGGCCATTGGGTTGATGGCTACACCTTC. The chain recombines TRBV6-1 with TRBJ1-2; D call uncertain. The CDR3 has 13 amino acids. Trimming removed 7 bases at V and 6 bases at J, with 15 bases between. Germline V gives CDR1 MNHNS, CDR2 SASEGT.

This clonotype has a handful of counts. CDR3 sequence reads: CASSHGQGGVNTEAFF. The CDR3 DNA follows: TGTGCCAGCAGCCACGGACAGGGAGGCGTGAACACTGAAGCTTTCTTT. The gene calls are TRBV3-1 and TRBJ1-1; 8 bases agree with TRBD1. Germline-derived CDR1 and CDR2 are LGHDT and YNNKEL (reference sequence). This CDR3 spans 16 amino acids. The J segment lost 0 bases and the V segment lost 3 bases, leaving 6 bases of the junction unmatched.

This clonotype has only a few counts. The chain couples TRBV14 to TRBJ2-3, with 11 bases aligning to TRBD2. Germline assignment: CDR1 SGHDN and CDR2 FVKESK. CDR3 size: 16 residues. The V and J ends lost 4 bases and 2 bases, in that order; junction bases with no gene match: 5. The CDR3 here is CASSLLAGGFTDTQYF. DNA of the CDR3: TGTGCCAGCAGCCTCCTAGCGGGGGGCTTCACAGATACGCAGTATTTT.

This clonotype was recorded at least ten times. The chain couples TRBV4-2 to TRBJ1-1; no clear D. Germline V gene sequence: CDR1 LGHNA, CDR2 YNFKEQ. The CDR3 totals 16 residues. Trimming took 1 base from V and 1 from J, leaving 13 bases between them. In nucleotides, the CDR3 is TGTGCCAGCAGCCAAGTGGGGTCCTACCCGAACACTGAAGCTTTCTTT. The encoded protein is CASSQVGSYPNTEAFF.

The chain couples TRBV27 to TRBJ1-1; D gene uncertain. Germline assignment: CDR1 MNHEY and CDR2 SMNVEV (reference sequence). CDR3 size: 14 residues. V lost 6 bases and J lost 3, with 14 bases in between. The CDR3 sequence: CASRPSLTYTEAFF. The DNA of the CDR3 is TGTGCCAGCAGACCAAGTTTGACCTACACTGAAGCTTTCTTT.

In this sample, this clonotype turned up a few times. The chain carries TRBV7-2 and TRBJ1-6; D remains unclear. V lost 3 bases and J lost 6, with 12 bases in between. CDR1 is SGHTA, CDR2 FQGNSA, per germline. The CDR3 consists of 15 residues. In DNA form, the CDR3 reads TGTGCCAGCAGCTTTTTTAGGGTGCTTAATTCACCCCTCCACTTT. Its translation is CASSFFRVLNSPLHF.

CDR3 amino acids: CASSRDFPSEQYV. In DNA form, the CDR3 reads TGTGCCAGCAGTCGGGACTTCCCGTCTGAGCAGTACGTC. The chain employs TRBV12-3 or TRBV12-4 and TRBJ2-7; a weak D match, TRBD2 (6 bases). V was pared by 5 bases and J by 7 bases, with 15 bases between. There are 13 residues in the CDR3.

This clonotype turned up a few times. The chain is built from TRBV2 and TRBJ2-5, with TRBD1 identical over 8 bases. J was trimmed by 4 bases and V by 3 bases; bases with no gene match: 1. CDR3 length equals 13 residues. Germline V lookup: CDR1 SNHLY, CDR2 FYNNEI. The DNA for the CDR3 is TGTGCCAGCAGTGACAGGGGGCGAGAGACCCAGTACTTC. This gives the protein CASSDRGRETQYF.

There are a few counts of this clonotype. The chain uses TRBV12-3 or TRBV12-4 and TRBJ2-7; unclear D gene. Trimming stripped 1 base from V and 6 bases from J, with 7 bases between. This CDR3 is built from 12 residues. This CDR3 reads CASSLGLGEQYF. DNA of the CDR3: TGTGCCAGCAGTTTAGGCCTAGGCGAGCAGTACTTC.